The present entry profiles one T cell receptor beta chain with its context. Its antigen is not yet known. No base quality information exists; no much larger clone differs at one position. Whole blood was collected in K2EDTA tubes by collaborating institutions according to the institutions' own protocols. For TCRbeta analysis, collaborator samples were shipped as frozen whole blood, as isolated PBMCs, or as DNA extracted from either sample type. The record originates from a study of blood T cell repertoires in COVID-19 (dated by TCRdb to the early 2020s). For the wider study: Samples from collaborators originated in the United States, Italy and Spain and spanned both the acute and convalescent phases of COVID-19. A freely available public database, intended as a resource for researchers studying the immune response to SARS-CoV-2, is where the repertoires were released. Where available, HLA class I and class II types were taken from metadata supplied by the sample provider and were not determined by assay-based typing. Samples were obtained from the ongoing ImmuneRACE study (first 160 participants) and from about 1,300 subjects provided by 6 global collaborators. The material from the prospective study consisted of cDNA or gDNA derived from T cells, B-cell-depleted T cells, or PBMCs. Deeply sampled blood TCRbeta repertoires from subjects exposed to, actively infected with, or recovered from COVID-19 were included in the dataset. The sample metadata nearly always contained a de-identified subject ID, COVID-19 status, age in years and sex.

The immunoSEQ Assay, a bias-controlled multiplex PCR, was used to amplify TCRbeta CDR3 regions from genomic DNA. As for the original processing: Nucleated cell counts per sample were estimated from amplification of reference gene primers within the assay. To quantify the absolute abundance of each unique TCRbeta CDR3 rearrangement, sequence reads were collapsed and filtered. For each sample, productive Simpson clonality was calculated as the square root of Simpson's diversity index across productive rearrangements. The table was pulled from immuneACCESS by TCRdb, which kept in-frame rearrangements only. Such tables lose some clones; where checked, under half of the loss comes from unresolved V genes, and the rest has no known cause. V and J calls and clone size are those listed in that table; D and trimming were worked out from the DNA. Counted in this sample were 450,000 to 500,000 clones; roughly 85% of them appeared once. The top ten clones comprise approximately 2.9% of the sample.

CDR1 and CDR2, per the germline V gene, are MGHRA and YSYEKL. V drops 0 bases and J drops 0 bases, leaving 12 bases in between. The CDR3 holds 17 amino acids from the cysteine to the phenylalanine. Only the CDR3 part of the read is kept: 51 bases, read in frame from the first base. The study at large found these results: The amount of clinical and demographic metadata varied by source and participant and was provided uncurated.

The sequenced sample consisted of peripheral blood. The sequence links TRBV4-1 to TRBJ2-4; there is no confident call for the D gene. The source of this sequence is a human donor in a cohort sampled during active COVID-19. For the CDR3, the sequence is CASSQDSSVGAKNIQYF. The bases read TGCGCCAGCAGCCAAGATTCCAGCGTGGGAGCCAAAAACATTCAGTACTTC.